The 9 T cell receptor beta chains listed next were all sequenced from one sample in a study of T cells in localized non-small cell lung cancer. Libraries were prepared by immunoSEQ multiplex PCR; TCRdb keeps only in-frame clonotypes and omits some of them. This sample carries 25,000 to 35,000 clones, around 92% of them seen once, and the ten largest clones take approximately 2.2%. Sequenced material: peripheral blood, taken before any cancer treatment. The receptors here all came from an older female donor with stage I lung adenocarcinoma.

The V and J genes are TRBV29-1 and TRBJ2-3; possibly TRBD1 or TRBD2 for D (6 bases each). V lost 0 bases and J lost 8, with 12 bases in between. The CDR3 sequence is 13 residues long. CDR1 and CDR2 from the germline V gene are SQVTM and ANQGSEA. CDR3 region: CSVEDLTGATQYF. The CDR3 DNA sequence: TGCAGCGTTGAAGATCTTACGGGGGCTACGCAGTATTTT.

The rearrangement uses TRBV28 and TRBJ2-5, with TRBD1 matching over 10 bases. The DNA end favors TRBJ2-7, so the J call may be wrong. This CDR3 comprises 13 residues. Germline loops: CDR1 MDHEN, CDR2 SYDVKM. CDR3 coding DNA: TGTGCCAGCTGGGACAGGGGTGCCTACGAGCAGTACTTC. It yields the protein CASWDRGAYEQYF.

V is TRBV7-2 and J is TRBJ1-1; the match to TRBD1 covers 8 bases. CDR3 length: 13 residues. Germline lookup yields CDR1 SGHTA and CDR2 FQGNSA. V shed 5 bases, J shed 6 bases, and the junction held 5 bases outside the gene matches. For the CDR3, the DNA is TGTGCCAGCAGCCAGACAGGGGCCCCTGAAGCTTTCTTT. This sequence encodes CASSQTGAPEAFF.

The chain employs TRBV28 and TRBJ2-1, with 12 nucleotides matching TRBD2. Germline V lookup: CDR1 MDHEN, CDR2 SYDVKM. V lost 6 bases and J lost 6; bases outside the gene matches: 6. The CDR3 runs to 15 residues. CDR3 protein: CASSRPSGGANEQFF. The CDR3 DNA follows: TGTGCCAGCAGCCGCCCTAGCGGGGGGGCCAATGAGCAGTTCTTC.

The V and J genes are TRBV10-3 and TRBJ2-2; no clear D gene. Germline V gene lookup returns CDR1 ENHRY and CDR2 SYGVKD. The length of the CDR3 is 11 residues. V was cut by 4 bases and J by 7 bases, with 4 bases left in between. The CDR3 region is CAISVGGELFF. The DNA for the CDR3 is TGTGCCATCAGTGTAGGCGGGGAGCTGTTTTTT.

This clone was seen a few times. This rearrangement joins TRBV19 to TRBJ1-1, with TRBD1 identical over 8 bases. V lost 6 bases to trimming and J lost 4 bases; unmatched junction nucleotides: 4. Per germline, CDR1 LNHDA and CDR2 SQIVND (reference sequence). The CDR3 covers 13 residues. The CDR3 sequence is CASSGQGGTEAFF. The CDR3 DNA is TGTGCCAGTAGCGGACAGGGTGGCACTGAAGCTTTCTTT. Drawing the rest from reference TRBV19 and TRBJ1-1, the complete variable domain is DGGITQSPKYLFRKEGQNVTLSCEQNLNHDAMYWYRQDPGQGLRLIYYSQIVNDFQKGDIAEGYSVSREKKESFPLTVTSAQKNPTAFYLCASSGQGGTEAFFGQGTRLTVV.

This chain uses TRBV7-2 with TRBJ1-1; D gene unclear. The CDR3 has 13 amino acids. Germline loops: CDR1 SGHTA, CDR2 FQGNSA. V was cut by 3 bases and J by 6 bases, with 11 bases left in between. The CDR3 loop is CASSFPSIAEAFF. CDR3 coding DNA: TGTGCCAGCAGCTTCCCCTCGATCGCTGAAGCTTTCTTT.

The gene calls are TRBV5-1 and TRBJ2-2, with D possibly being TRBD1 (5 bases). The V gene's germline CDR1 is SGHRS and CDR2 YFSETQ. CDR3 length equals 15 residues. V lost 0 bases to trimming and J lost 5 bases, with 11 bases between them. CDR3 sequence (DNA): TGCGCCAGCAGCTTGGGAGGTCCAGGGACCGGGGAGCTGTTTTTT. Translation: CASSLGGPGTGELFF.

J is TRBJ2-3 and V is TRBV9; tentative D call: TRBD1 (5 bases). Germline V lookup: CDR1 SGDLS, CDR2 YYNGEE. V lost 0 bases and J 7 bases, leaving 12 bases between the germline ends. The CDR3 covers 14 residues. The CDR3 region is CASSVGQTGYTQYF. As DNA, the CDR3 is TGTGCCAGCAGCGTAGGTCAAACAGGTTATACGCAGTATTTT. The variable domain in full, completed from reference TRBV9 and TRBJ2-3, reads DSGVTQTPKHLITATGQRVTLRCSPRSGDLSVYWYQQSLDQGLQFLIQYYNGEERAKGNILERFSAQQFPDLHSELNLSSLELGDSALYFCASSVGQTGYTQYFGPGTRLTVL.